The clone carrying this T cell receptor (beta chain) was picked up one time. The data belong to a study of blood T cell repertoires in COVID-19. Study-wide context: Acute and convalescent COVID-19 samples came from the United States, Italy and Spain. The analysed material was cDNA or gDNA that came from T cells, B-cell-depleted T cells, or PBMCs.

CDR3 size: 17 residues. Looked up from germline, CDR1 is SGHNT and CDR2 is YENEEA. V was trimmed by 1 base and J by 4 bases, leaving 17 bases between them. Assay used: immunoSEQ multiplex PCR; TCRdb lists only in-frame clones, some missing. The sample yields around 330,000 clones, over 80% seen once. The sequence derives from a young woman who had recovered from COVID-19. The rearrangement uses TRBV11-3 and TRBJ2-1; tentatively, D is TRBD2 (5 bases). The sequenced sample consisted of PBMCs or T cells enriched from blood (not recorded which). The CDR3 spells CASSLGGRKTTYNEQFF. CDR3 bases: TGTGCCAGCAGCTTAGGGGGTCGTAAGACTACTTACAATGAGCAGTTCTTC.